This T cell receptor (beta chain) derives from a study of Graves' ophthalmopathy and Graves' hyperthyroidism. Study details: Pretreatment peripheral blood was obtained at initial diagnosis.

Reliance was placed on clinical symptoms, serum thyroxine, TRAb, thyroid ultrasound and orbital computed tomography for diagnosis. The CDR3 loop spans 14 amino acids. The V and J ends lost 5 bases and 1 base respectively, with 10 bases between them. Germline loops: CDR1 KGHDR, CDR2 SFDVKD. This clonotype has more than one count but fewer than ten. Investigators amplified TCR beta CDR3 regions from RNA transcripts. Scientists carried out first-round RT-PCR using HTBI primers and then a second-round multiplex PCR. TCRdb reanalysed the multiplex PCR reads using MiXCR and keeps one entry per CDR3 protein. The data show over 150,000 distinct CDR3 sequences, with less than 45% seen just once and approximately 5.5% held by the top ten.

The chain has TRBV24-1 and TRBJ1-2; D is ambiguous. The sample consisted of peripheral blood. This sequence originates from a woman aged 40 to 50 with Graves' ophthalmopathy. CDR3 protein: CATSVPDINYGYTF. CDR3 DNA: TGTGCCACCAGTGTTCCAGATATTAACTATGGCTACACCTTC.